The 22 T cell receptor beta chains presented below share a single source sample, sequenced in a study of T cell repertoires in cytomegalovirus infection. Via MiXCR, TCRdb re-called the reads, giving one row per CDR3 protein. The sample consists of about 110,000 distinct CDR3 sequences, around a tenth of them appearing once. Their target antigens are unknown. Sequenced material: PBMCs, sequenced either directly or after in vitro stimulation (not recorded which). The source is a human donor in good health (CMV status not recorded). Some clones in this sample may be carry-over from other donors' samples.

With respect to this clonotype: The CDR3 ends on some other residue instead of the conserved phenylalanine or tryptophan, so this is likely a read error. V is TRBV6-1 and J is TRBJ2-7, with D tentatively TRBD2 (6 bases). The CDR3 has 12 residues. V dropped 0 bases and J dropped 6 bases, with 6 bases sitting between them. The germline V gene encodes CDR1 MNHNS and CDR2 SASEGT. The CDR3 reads CASSEAGGEQYI. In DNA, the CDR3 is TGTGCCAGCAGTGAAGCGGGAGGCGAGCAGTACATC.

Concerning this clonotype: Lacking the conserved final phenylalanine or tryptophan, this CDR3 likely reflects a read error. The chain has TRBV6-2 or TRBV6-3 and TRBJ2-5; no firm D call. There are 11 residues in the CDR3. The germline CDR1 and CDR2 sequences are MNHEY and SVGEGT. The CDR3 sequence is CASSYGESQYL. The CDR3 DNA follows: TGTGCCAGCAGTTACGGAGAGTCCCAGTACTTA.

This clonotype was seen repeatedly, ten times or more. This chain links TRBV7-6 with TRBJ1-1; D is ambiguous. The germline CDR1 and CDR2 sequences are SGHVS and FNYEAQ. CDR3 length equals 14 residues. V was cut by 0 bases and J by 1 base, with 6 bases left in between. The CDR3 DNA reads TGTGCCAGCAGCTTAGCCCGGGGGAACACTGAAGCTTTCTTT. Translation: CASSLARGNTEAFF.

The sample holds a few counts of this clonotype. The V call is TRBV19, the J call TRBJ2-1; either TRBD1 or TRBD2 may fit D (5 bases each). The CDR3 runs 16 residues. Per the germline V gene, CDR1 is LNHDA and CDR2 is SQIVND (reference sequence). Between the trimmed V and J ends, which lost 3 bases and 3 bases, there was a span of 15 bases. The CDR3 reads CASSMSRGGLYNEQFF. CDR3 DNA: TGTGCCAGTAGTATGTCGAGGGGCGGACTCTACAATGAGCAGTTCTTC.

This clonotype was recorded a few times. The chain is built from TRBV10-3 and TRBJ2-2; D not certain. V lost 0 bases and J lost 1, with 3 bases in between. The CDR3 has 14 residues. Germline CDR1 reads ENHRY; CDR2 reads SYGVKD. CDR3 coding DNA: TGTGCCATCAGTGAGTCCCAGAACACCGGGGAGCTGTTTTTT. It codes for CAISESQNTGELFF.

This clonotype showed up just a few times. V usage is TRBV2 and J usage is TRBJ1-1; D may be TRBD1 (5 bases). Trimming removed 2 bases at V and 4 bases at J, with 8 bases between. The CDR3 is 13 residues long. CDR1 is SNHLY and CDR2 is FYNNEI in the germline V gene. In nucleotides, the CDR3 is TGTGCCAGCAGTGAACAGGGAACCACTGAAGCTTTCTTT. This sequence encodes CASSEQGTTEAFF.

This CDR3 reads CASSYPDPMDTQYF. Written as DNA, the CDR3 is TGTGCCAGCAGTTACCCGGACCCGATGGATACGCAGTATTTT. The V and J genes are TRBV6-2 or TRBV6-3 and TRBJ2-3; no definite D call. Germline V gives CDR1 MNHEY, CDR2 SVGEGT. Trimming removed 2 bases from V and 6 bases from J, with 12 bases in between. The CDR3 contains 14 residues.

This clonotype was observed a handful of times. The CDR3 DNA reads as TGTGCCACCAGTGATTATGCGGTTTACAATGAGCAGTTCTTC. Translating it yields CATSDYAVYNEQFF. This chain joins TRBV24-1 and TRBJ2-1; D remains ambiguous. The V gene lost 2 bases and the J gene lost 4 bases, with 8 bases spanning the gap. The CDR3 sequence is 14 residues long. Germline V gene sequence: CDR1 KGHDR, CDR2 SFDVKD.

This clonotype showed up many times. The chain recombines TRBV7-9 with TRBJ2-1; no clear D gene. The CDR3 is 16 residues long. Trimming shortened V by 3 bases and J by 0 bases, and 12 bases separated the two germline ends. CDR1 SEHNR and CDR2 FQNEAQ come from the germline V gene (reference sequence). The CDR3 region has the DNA TGTGCCAGCAGCTTTAGGGCTCGGAGCTCCTACAATGAGCAGTTCTTC. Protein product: CASSFRARSSYNEQFF.

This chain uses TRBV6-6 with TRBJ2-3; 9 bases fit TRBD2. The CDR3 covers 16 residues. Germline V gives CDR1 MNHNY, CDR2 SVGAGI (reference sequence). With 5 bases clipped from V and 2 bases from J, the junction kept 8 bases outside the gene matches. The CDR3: CASSALTSGYTDTQYF. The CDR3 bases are TGTGCCAGCAGTGCGTTGACTAGCGGCTACACAGATACGCAGTATTTT.

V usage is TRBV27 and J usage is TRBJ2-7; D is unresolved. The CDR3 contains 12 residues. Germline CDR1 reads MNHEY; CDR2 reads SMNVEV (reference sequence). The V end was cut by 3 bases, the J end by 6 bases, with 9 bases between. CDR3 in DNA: TGTGCCAGCAGTTTTGGGGAAGGCGAGCAGTACGTC. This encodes CASSFGEGEQYV.

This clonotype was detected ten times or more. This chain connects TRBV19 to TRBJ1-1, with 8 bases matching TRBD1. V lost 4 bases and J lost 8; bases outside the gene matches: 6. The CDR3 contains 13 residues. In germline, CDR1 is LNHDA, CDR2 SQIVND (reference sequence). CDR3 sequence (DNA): TGTGCCAGTAGTACTATCCAGGGGGCGGAAGCTTTCTTT. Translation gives CASSTIQGAEAFF.

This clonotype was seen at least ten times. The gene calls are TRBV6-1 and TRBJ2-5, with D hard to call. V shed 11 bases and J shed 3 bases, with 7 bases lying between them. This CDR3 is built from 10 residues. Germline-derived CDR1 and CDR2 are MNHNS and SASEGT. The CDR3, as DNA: TGTGCCTGCGGCGAAGAGACCCAGTACTTC. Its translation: CACGEETQYF.

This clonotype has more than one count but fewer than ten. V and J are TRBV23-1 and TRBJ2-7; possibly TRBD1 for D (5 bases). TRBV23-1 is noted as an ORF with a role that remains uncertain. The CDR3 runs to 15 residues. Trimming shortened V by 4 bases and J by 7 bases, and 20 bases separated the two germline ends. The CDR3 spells CASSRGKGKFGEQYV. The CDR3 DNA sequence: TGCGCCAGCAGTCGAGGAAAGGGGAAATTCGGGGAGCAGTACGTC.

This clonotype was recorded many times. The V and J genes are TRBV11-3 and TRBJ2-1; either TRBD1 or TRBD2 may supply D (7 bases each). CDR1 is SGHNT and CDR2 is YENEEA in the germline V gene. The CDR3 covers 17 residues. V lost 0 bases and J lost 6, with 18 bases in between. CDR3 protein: CASSLDHGAGGGNEQFF. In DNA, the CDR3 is TGTGCCAGCAGCTTAGATCATGGGGCAGGGGGGGGCAATGAGCAGTTCTTC.

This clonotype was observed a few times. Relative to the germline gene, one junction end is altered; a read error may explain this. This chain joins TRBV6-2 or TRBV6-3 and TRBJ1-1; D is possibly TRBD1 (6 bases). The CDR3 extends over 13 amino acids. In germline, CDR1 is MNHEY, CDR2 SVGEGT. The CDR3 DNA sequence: TGTGCCAGCAGTACCACAGGGAACCCTGAAGCTTTCTTT. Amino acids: CASSTTGNPEAFF.

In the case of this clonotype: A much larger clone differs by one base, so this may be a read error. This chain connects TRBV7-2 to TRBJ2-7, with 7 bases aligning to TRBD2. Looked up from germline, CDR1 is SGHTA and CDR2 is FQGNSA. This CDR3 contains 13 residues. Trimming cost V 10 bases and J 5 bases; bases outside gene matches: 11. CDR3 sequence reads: CATTDRTSDEQYF. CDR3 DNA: TGTGCCACCACAGATCGGACTAGTGACGAGCAGTACTTC.

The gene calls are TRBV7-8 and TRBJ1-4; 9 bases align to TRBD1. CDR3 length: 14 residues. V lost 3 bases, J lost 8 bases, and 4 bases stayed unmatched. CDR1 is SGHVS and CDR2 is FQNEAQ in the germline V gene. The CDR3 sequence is CASSLGTGWEKLFF. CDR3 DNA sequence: TGTGCCAGCAGCTTGGGGACAGGGTGGGAAAAACTGTTTTTT.

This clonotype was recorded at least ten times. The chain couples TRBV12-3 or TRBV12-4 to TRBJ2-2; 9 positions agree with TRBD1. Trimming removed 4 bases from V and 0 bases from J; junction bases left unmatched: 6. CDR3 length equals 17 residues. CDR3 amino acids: CASSSYTGGANTGELFF. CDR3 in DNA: TGTGCCAGCAGTTCCTACACAGGGGGCGCGAACACCGGGGAGCTGTTTTTT.

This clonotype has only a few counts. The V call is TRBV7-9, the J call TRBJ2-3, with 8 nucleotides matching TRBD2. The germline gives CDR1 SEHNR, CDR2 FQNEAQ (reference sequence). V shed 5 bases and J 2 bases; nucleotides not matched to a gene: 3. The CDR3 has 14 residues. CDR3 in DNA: TGTGCCAGCAGCCAACTAGCGGACACAGATACGCAGTATTTT. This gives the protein CASSQLADTDTQYF.

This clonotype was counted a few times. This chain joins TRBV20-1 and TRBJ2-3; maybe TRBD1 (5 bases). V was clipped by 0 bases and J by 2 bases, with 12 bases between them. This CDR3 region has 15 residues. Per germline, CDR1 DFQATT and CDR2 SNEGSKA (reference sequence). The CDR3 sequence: CSARDWGRHTDTQYF. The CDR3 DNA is TGCAGTGCTAGAGATTGGGGCAGACACACAGATACGCAGTATTTT.

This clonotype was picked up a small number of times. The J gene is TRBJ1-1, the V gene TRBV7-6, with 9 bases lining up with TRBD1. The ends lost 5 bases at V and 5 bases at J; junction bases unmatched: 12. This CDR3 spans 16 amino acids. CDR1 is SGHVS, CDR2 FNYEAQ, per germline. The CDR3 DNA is TGTGCCAGCAGCCCGCGGACAGGGGCCGGTGGGACTGAAGCTTTCTTT. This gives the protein CASSPRTGAGGTEAFF.